The 25 T cell receptor beta chains listed next were all sequenced from one sample in a study of T cell responses to AZD1222 COVID-19 vaccine. Assay used: immunoSEQ multiplex PCR; TCRdb lists only in-frame clones, some missing. The sample lists around 100,000 clones, about nine tenths occurring once. This sample comprised peripheral blood, obtained on day 0 of AZD1222 vaccination. All receptors come from an adult in good health.

V usage is TRBV10-3 and J usage is TRBJ1-1, with unresolved D. Germline V gene lookup returns CDR1 ENHRY and CDR2 SYGVKD. The CDR3 is 14 amino acids. Trimming left V 4 bases short and J 1 base short, with 10 bases between. CDR3 protein: CAISGSARNTEAFF. The CDR3 region has the DNA TGTGCCATCAGTGGCTCAGCCCGGAACACTGAAGCTTTCTTT.

The V gene is TRBV14, the J gene TRBJ1-2; 7 bases line up with TRBD1. Germline CDR1 and CDR2: SGHDN and FVKESK. J lost 3 bases, V lost 4 bases, and 2 bases had no gene match. The CDR3 is 13 residues long. The CDR3 DNA sequence: TGTGCCAGCAGCCCGGGGACAGACTATGGCTACACCTTC. This translates into CASSPGTDYGYTF.

This rearrangement joins TRBV7-9 to TRBJ2-2; D gene ambiguous. The CDR3 is made up of 13 amino acids. Germline loops: CDR1 SEHNR, CDR2 FQNEAQ (reference sequence). V lost 8 bases and J lost 6, with 13 bases in between. The CDR3 is CASPSRFAGELFF. In DNA form, the CDR3 reads TGTGCCAGCCCCTCCAGGTTTGCCGGGGAGCTGTTTTTT.

This clone was detected only a few times. The chain couples TRBV3-1 (or the pseudogene TRBV3-2) to TRBJ2-2; 9 nucleotides align to TRBD2. The germline gives CDR1 LGHDT, CDR2 YNNKEL (reference sequence). V shed 3 bases, J shed 6 bases, and the junction held 11 bases outside the gene matches. The CDR3 totals 17 residues. The CDR3 region is CASSQAGTSLGAGELFF. The CDR3 DNA sequence: TGTGCCAGCAGCCAGGCCGGGACTAGCCTAGGGGCCGGGGAGCTGTTTTTT.

CDR3 region: CASSGGRLADTQYF. The CDR3 region has the DNA TGTGCCAGCAGTGGGGGTAGATTGGCAGATACGCAGTATTTT. The rearrangement uses TRBV6-4 and TRBJ2-3, with no clear D. Germline V CDR1 and CDR2: MRHNA, SNTAGT. The CDR3 contains 14 residues. The V gene lost 4 bases and the J gene lost 4 bases, with 12 bases spanning the gap.

The chain is built from TRBV18 and TRBJ1-5; D perhaps matches TRBD1 (6 bases). The CDR3 sequence is 16 residues long. Germline V gives CDR1 KGHSH, CDR2 LQKENI. Trimming took off 2 bases at V and 2 bases at J, with 13 bases between the two ends. The CDR3 nucleotides read TGTGCCAGCTCACCAGCGGGGGGCAATGGCAATCAGCCCCAGCATTTT. Protein: CASSPAGGNGNQPQHF.

V gene TRBV25-1 combines with J gene TRBJ1-2, with D unresolved. The CDR3 contains 12 residues. V was cut by 5 bases and J by 11 bases, with 15 bases left in between. CDR1 and CDR2 from the germline V gene are MGHDK and SYGVNS. The CDR3 DNA follows: TGTGCCAGCAGTTTTCATCTTTATGATTACACCTTC. It encodes CASSFHLYDYTF.

This clone was picked up a small number of times. The V and J genes are TRBV19 and TRBJ1-4; D remains unclear. In germline, CDR1 is LNHDA, CDR2 SQIVND (reference sequence). V lost 7 bases, J lost 0 bases, and 15 bases lay in between. CDR3 length: 16 amino acids. CDR3 sequence reads: CASTTTGKTTNEKLFF. The CDR3 DNA sequence: TGTGCCAGTACCACAACCGGGAAGACAACTAATGAAAAACTGTTTTTT.

The chain has TRBV9 and TRBJ1-1; the match to TRBD1 covers 8 bases. This CDR3 has 15 residues. The germline CDR1 and CDR2 sequences are SGDLS and YYNGEE. J gave up 3 bases and V 3 bases, and 7 bases lay outside the gene matches. The CDR3 loop reads CASSAARDRHTEAFF. The DNA of the CDR3 is TGTGCCAGCAGCGCTGCTCGGGACAGGCACACTGAAGCTTTCTTT. Combining the CDR3 with reference TRBV9 and TRBJ1-1 gives the whole variable domain DSGVTQTPKHLITATGQRVTLRCSPRSGDLSVYWYQQSLDQGLQFLIQYYNGEERAKGNILERFSAQQFPDLHSELNLSSLELGDSALYFCASSAARDRHTEAFFGQGTRLTVV.

V is TRBV19 and J is TRBJ1-2; no definite D call. Germline-derived CDR1 and CDR2 are LNHDA and SQIVND (reference sequence). The CDR3 covers 16 residues. V gave up 4 bases and J gave up 3 bases, with 18 bases separating them. CDR3 DNA sequence: TGTGCCAGTAGTAGTGGCGGTTTCCCCAACCACTATGGCTACACCTTC. Its protein product is CASSSGGFPNHYGYTF.

The rearrangement joins TRBV2 to TRBJ1-2; no reliable D call. The V gene lost 0 bases and the J gene lost 2 bases, with 4 bases spanning the gap. CDR3 length equals 13 residues. Germline CDR1 SNHLY, CDR2 FYNNEI. The CDR3 DNA follows: TGTGCCAGCAGTGAAGCCCGAAACTATGGCTACACCTTC. Encoded protein: CASSEARNYGYTF.

This chain connects TRBV9 to TRBJ2-5, with D hard to call. V was shortened by 0 bases and J by 5 bases, with 17 bases between the two germline ends. Germline V gene data show CDR1 as SGDLS and CDR2 as YYNGEE. The CDR3 loop spans 16 amino acids. The CDR3 region has the DNA TGTGCCAGCAGCGTAGCTGGGCAGGCCATGGAGGAGACCCAGTACTTC. Protein sequence: CASSVAGQAMEETQYF. The whole variable domain, remainder taken from reference TRBV9 and TRBJ2-5, is DSGVTQTPKHLITATGQRVTLRCSPRSGDLSVYWYQQSLDQGLQFLIQYYNGEERAKGNILERFSAQQFPDLHSELNLSSLELGDSALYFCASSVAGQAMEETQYFGPGTRLLVL.

The genes are TRBV10-2 and TRBJ2-1; no firm D call. Germline CDR1 WSHSY, CDR2 SAAADI. Trimming left V 4 bases short and J 10 bases short, with 8 bases between. This CDR3 is built from 11 residues. The CDR3 bases are TGCGCCAGCAGTGTGGCCCCGGAGCAGTTCTTC. Encoded protein: CASSVAPEQFF.

This clone was counted only a few times. V usage is TRBV18 and J usage is TRBJ1-1, with D possibly matching TRBD1 (5 bases). V was clipped by 4 bases and J by 0 bases, with 9 bases between them. The V gene's germline CDR1 is KGHSH and CDR2 LQKENI. The CDR3 has 14 amino acids. CDR3 sequence reads: CASSHGGVNTEAFF. In DNA form, the CDR3 reads TGTGCCAGCTCACATGGGGGAGTGAACACTGAAGCTTTCTTT. Looking up the rest from reference TRBV18 and TRBJ1-1 gives the full variable domain: NAGVMQNPRHLVRRRGQEARLRCSPMKGHSHVYWYRQLPEEGLKFMVYLQKENIIDESGMPKERFSAEFPKEGPSILRIQQVVRGDSAAYFCASSHGGVNTEAFFGQGTRLTVV.

The chain uses TRBV18 and TRBJ2-7; D gene unclear. The germline V and J ends were trimmed by 3 bases and 0 bases, with 9 bases remaining between them. CDR3 length: 14 residues. Germline V gene lookup returns CDR1 KGHSH and CDR2 LQKENI. DNA of the CDR3: TGTGCCAGCTCACCCGACATGATCTCCTACGAGCAGTACTTC. Encoded protein: CASSPDMISYEQYF.

The CDR3 loop reads CASSAPGGPHNEQFF. The CDR3 DNA is TGTGCCAGCAGCGCTCCGGGAGGGCCCCACAATGAGCAGTTCTTC. The chain carries TRBV9 and TRBJ2-1; TRBD2 matches 8 bases. Trimming removed 3 bases from V and 5 bases from J; junction bases left unmatched: 7. The CDR3 has 15 amino acids. The germline V gene has CDR1 SGDLS and CDR2 YYNGEE.

In the case of this clone: A read error may produce the germline difference seen at one junction end. This CDR3 is also generated by other DNA sequences in the sample. This chain links TRBV5-1 with TRBJ2-7; D is possibly TRBD1 or TRBD2 (5 bases each). CDR1 and CDR2 (germline): SGHRS, YFSETQ. This CDR3 spans 14 amino acids. CDR3 amino acids: CASSLDMGLGEQYF. As DNA, the CDR3 is TGCGCCAGCAGCTTGGATATGGGGTTGGGGGAGCAGTATTTC.

The rearrangement uses TRBV27 and TRBJ1-5, with no clear D. The CDR3 totals 15 residues. Germline V gene lookup returns CDR1 MNHEY and CDR2 SMNVEV (reference sequence). V was pared by 3 bases and J by 3 bases, with 12 bases between. The CDR3 reads CASSFRGQLNQPQHF. For the CDR3, the DNA is TGTGCCAGCAGTTTTAGAGGGCAGCTCAATCAGCCCCAGCATTTT.

The V gene is TRBV6-5, the J gene TRBJ2-1; D is unclear. Germline lookup yields CDR1 MNHEY and CDR2 SVGAGI. CDR3 length equals 14 residues. Trimming left V 3 bases short and J 5 bases short, with 11 bases between. Written as DNA, the CDR3 is TGTGCCAGCAGTTATGGGCTTTTAAACAATGAGCAGTTCTTC. Protein: CASSYGLLNNEQFF.

The chain recombines TRBV6-5 with TRBJ2-2, with D perhaps matching TRBD1 or TRBD2 (6 bases each). Trimming took 9 bases from V and 2 from J, leaving 10 bases between them. CDR3 length: 13 amino acids. In germline, CDR1 is MNHEY, CDR2 SVGAGI. The CDR3 DNA reads TGTGCCAGTTCGGGGGCTAACACCGGGGAGCTGTTTTTT. Translation gives CASSGANTGELFF.

V and J are TRBV11-2 and TRBJ2-1; D unresolved. The germline V and J ends were trimmed by 5 bases and 6 bases, with 14 bases remaining between them. The CDR3 loop spans 14 amino acids. Germline V gives CDR1 SGHAT, CDR2 FQNNGV. The CDR3 nucleotides read TGTGCCAGCAGCCCCTTGGAACGGATCAATGAGCAGTTCTTC. As protein: CASSPLERINEQFF. The full variable domain, its missing parts supplied by reference TRBV11-2 and TRBJ2-1, is EAGVAQSPRYKIIEKRQSVAFWCNPISGHATLYWYQQILGQGPKLLIQFQNNGVVDDSQLPKDRFSAERLKGVDSTLKIQPAKLEDSAVYLCASSPLERINEQFFGPGTRLTVL.

This clone has a single count. For the CDR3, the DNA is TGTGCCAGCAGCTTTGGCCCAGGGGATGGTGAGCAGTTCTTC. Translating it yields CASSFGPGDGEQFF. The rearrangement joins TRBV11-1 to TRBJ2-1, with D tentatively TRBD1 (6 bases). V was trimmed by 3 bases and J by 9 bases, leaving 15 bases between them. There are 14 residues in the CDR3. Per germline, CDR1 SGHAT and CDR2 FQDESV (reference sequence). Complete variable domain (other parts from reference TRBV11-1 and TRBJ2-1): EAEVAQSPRYKITEKSQAVAFWCDPISGHATLYWYRQILGQGPELLVQFQDESVVDDSQLPKDRFSAERLKGVDSTLKIQPAELGDSAMYLCASSFGPGDGEQFFGPGTRLTVL.

This clone was seen a single time. As DNA, the CDR3 is TGTGCCAGCAGTTTGAGTGGGGCGAATGGCTACACCTTC. Translated: CASSLSGANGYTF. The chain links TRBV27 to TRBJ1-2, with a weak D call TRBD1 (5 bases). The V end lost 3 bases, the J end lost 6 bases, and 11 bases lay between the germline ends. The CDR3 covers 13 residues. Germline CDR1 is MNHEY and CDR2 is SMNVEV (reference sequence).

The chain combines TRBV12-3 or TRBV12-4 with TRBJ1-2, with D perhaps matching TRBD1 (5 bases). The CDR3 spans 13 residues. The germline V and J ends were trimmed by 3 bases and 4 bases, with 9 bases remaining between them. CDR3 DNA sequence: TGTGCCAGCAGTTTTTCGGGGGGCTATGGCTACACCTTC. Protein product: CASSFSGGYGYTF.

This chain uses TRBV20-1 with TRBJ1-5; D is unclear. V was cut by 3 bases and J by 1 base, with 7 bases left in between. CDR3 length: 13 residues. Germline CDR1 and CDR2: DFQATT and SNEGSKA (reference sequence). The CDR3 DNA is TGCAGTGCTAGTACCGGCAGCAATCAGCCCCAGCATTTT. The encoded protein is CSASTGSNQPQHF.